Below, 32 T cell receptor beta chains from the same sample are listed, as sequenced in a study of human T cells and chemical hapten exposure. TCRdb re-analysed the RACE reads in MiXCR, keeping a single row per CDR3 protein. The sample gives roughly 89,000 distinct CDR3 sequences, 11% of which show up once; roughly 1% is in the top ten. Documented time point: patch test 3, about 24 weeks after DPC sensitization. Treatment meaning: therapeutic diphenylcyclopropenone sensitization with weekly scalp DPC. Material: whole blood, obtained in connection with sensitization to the hapten diphenylcyclopropenone (DPC). Every receptor here comes from a woman in her twenties or thirties with alopecia areata. Some clones in this sample may be carry-over from other donors' samples.

This chain connects TRBV3-1 to TRBJ1-3; D unclear. The CDR3 is 12 residues long. V gave up 5 bases and J gave up 0 bases, with 2 bases separating them. Germline V gene sequence: CDR1 LGHDT, CDR2 YNNKEL (reference sequence). The chain's CDR3 is CASSDSGNTIYF. The CDR3 coding sequence is TGTGCCAGCAGCGACTCTGGAAACACCATATATTTT. Filled out from reference TRBV3-1 and TRBJ1-3, the complete variable domain reads DTAVSQTPKYLVTQMGNDKSIKCEQNLGHDTMYWYKQDSKKFLKIMFSYNNKELIINETVPNRFSPKSPDKAHLNLHINSLELGDSAVYFCASSDSGNTIYFGEGSWLTVV.

By its share, this clonotype is medium-sized (0.01 to 0.1%). The chain links TRBV3-1 to TRBJ2-6; D not certain. The CDR3 is 15 amino acids. V was shortened by 1 base and J by 3 bases, with 7 bases between the two germline ends. Germline loops: CDR1 LGHDT, CDR2 YNNKEL (reference sequence). The CDR3 bases are TGTGCCAGCAGCCAAGGTTCCGGTGGGGCCAACGTCCTGACTTTC. It translates to CASSQGSGGANVLTF.

About this clonotype: Since a much larger clone is just one base distant, this may be a read error. Without the conserved terminal phenylalanine or tryptophan, this CDR3 likely stems from a read error. The V and J genes are TRBV2 and TRBJ2-4; D gene ambiguous. The V gene lost 3 bases and the J gene lost 0 bases, with 6 bases spanning the gap. CDR3 size: 14 residues. CDR1 and CDR2 from the germline V gene are SNHLY and FYNNEI. This CDR3 reads CASSDSIAKNIQYL. The CDR3, as DNA: TGTGCCAGCAGTGACTCGATAGCCAAAAACATTCAGTACTTA.

This clonotype came up many times. The chain is built from TRBV11-2 and TRBJ2-2; D remains ambiguous. CDR3 length equals 15 residues. V lost 3 bases to trimming and J lost 6 bases, with 14 bases between them. CDR1 and CDR2 from the germline V gene are SGHAT and FQNNGV. DNA for the CDR3: TGTGCCAGCAGCTTCAGAGGCAGTATCGCCGGGGAGCTGTTTTTT. This translates into CASSFRGSIAGELFF.

This clonotype was counted at least ten times. The genes are TRBV12-3 or TRBV12-4 and TRBJ2-2; TRBD2 matches 8 bases. With 6 bases clipped from V and 7 bases from J, the junction kept 4 bases outside the gene matches. The CDR3 spans 13 residues. DNA for the CDR3: TGTGCCAGCAGGCCCCGGGGGGGCGGGGAGCTGTTTTTT. The encoded protein is CASRPRGGGELFF.

This chain connects TRBV28 to TRBJ2-7; D unclear. V was trimmed by 4 bases and J by 5 bases, leaving 9 bases between them. From germline, CDR1 is MDHEN and CDR2 SYDVKM. CDR3 length: 12 amino acids. CDR3 amino acids: CASSSLGNEQYF. CDR3 in DNA: TGTGCCAGCAGTTCATTGGGGAACGAGCAGTACTTC.

This clonotype was detected many times. V usage is TRBV18 and J usage is TRBJ1-6; D perhaps matches TRBD1 (6 bases). Trimming took 4 bases from V and 5 from J, leaving 18 bases between them. Germline V gives CDR1 KGHSH, CDR2 LQKENI. The CDR3 totals 17 residues. CDR3 sequence (DNA): TGTGCCAGCTCACTATACTCCACAGGGATCAATAATTCACCCCTCCACTTT. The encoded protein is CASSLYSTGINNSPLHF.

This clonotype was recorded a few times. V and J are TRBV7-2 and TRBJ2-2; D may be TRBD2 (6 bases). There are 16 residues in the CDR3. CDR1 SGHTA and CDR2 FQGNSA come from the germline V gene. Trimming took off 2 bases at V and 4 bases at J, with 14 bases between the two ends. The CDR3 is CASSLYGSLGTGELFF. CDR3 nucleotide sequence: TGTGCCAGCAGCTTATACGGGAGTCTTGGCACCGGGGAGCTGTTTTTT.

This clonotype has just a few counts. The chain carries TRBV5-4 and TRBJ1-2, with D possibly matching TRBD1 (5 bases). The CDR3 is 14 amino acids. V gave up 1 base and J gave up 4 bases, with 11 bases separating them. Germline V gives CDR1 SGHNT, CDR2 YYREEE (reference sequence). As DNA, the CDR3 is TGTGCCAGCAGCTTGAAAGGGGAGCCCTATGGCTACACCTTC. Its protein product is CASSLKGEPYGYTF.

The gene calls are TRBV18 and TRBJ2-7; TRBD1 matches 7 bases. CDR1 is KGHSH, CDR2 LQKENI, per germline. After removal of 2 bases from V and 0 bases from J, the junction contained 4 bases not matched to a gene. The CDR3 is 15 amino acids. The chain's CDR3 is CASSPARGSSYEQYF. Written as DNA, the CDR3 is TGTGCCAGCTCACCAGCCAGGGGGAGCTCCTACGAGCAGTACTTC.

This clonotype was recorded a few times. The chain carries TRBV7-2 and TRBJ1-4; no reliable D call. The CDR3 has 14 amino acids. The V and J ends lost 1 base and 13 bases respectively, with 16 bases between them. Germline CDR1 reads SGHTA; CDR2 reads FQGNSA. The CDR3 region has the DNA TGTGCCAGCAGCTTAGTCCTCCAAAAGAGTAGACTGTTTTTT. Protein product: CASSLVLQKSRLFF.

A few counts support this clonotype. V gene TRBV20-1 combines with J gene TRBJ2-3; D is ambiguous. Germline V lookup: CDR1 DFQATT, CDR2 SNEGSKA (reference sequence). This CDR3 spans 11 amino acids. V was trimmed by 6 bases and J by 3 bases, leaving 7 bases between them. The CDR3 here is CSAGKTDTQYF. The CDR3 DNA follows: TGCAGTGCAGGGAAGACAGATACGCAGTATTTT.

Only a few counts were recorded for this clonotype. The DNA of the CDR3 is TGTGCCAGCAGCCCATGGACAGCCCAAGAGACCCAGTACTTC. Translation: CASSPWTAQETQYF. The chain employs TRBV7-2 and TRBJ2-5, with a tentative D call TRBD1 (6 bases). Germline CDR1 SGHTA, CDR2 FQGNSA. This CDR3 spans 14 amino acids. Trimming left V 5 bases short and J 1 base short, with 11 bases between.

This clonotype was picked up a small number of times. This chain connects TRBV28 to TRBJ2-6; no clear D. Per germline, CDR1 MDHEN and CDR2 SYDVKM. The germline V and J ends were trimmed by 1 base and 2 bases, with 6 bases remaining between them. The CDR3 loop spans 15 amino acids. This chain's CDR3 is CASSLSAAGANVLTF. The CDR3 DNA is TGTGCCAGCAGTTTATCGGCAGCTGGGGCCAACGTCCTGACTTTC.

This chain links TRBV28 with TRBJ1-1; no reliable D call. The germline V and J ends were trimmed by 6 bases and 0 bases, with 2 bases remaining between them. This CDR3 contains 11 residues. The germline V gene has CDR1 MDHEN and CDR2 SYDVKM. The CDR3, as DNA: TGTGCCAGCAGGATGAACACTGAAGCTTTCTTT. Translating it yields CASRMNTEAFF.

This clonotype was seen repeatedly, ten times or more. The chain links TRBV15 to TRBJ2-3; 10 nucleotides align to TRBD2. The CDR3 loop spans 18 amino acids. The V and J ends lost 4 bases and 2 bases, in that order; junction bases with no gene match: 12. The germline V gene encodes CDR1 LNHNV and CDR2 YYDKDF (reference sequence). CDR3 bases: TGTGCCACCAGCATGGGGCTAGCGGGGGCCTCCCCCACAGATACGCAGTATTTT. Protein sequence: CATSMGLAGASPTDTQYF.

In this sample, this clonotype turned up many times. The chain joins TRBV21-1 to TRBJ2-7. TRBV21-1 counts as a pseudogene. The CDR3 covers 16 residues. The CDR3 region is CASSKHGSGSSYEQYF. DNA of the CDR3: TGTGCCAGCAGCAAACACGGTTCAGGAAGCTCCTACGAGCAGTACTTC.

This clonotype was observed many times. The rearrangement joins TRBV5-8 to TRBJ2-4; D gene uncertain. Germline loops: CDR1 SGHTS, CDR2 YDEGEE. The CDR3 loop spans 14 amino acids. V was clipped by 7 bases and J by 5 bases, with 16 bases between them. As DNA, the CDR3 is TGTGCCAGCGATCCCCTTAAGGGCGAAAACATTCAGTACTTC. It translates to CASDPLKGENIQYF.

The V gene is TRBV28, the J gene TRBJ1-1; 8 bases match TRBD1. Germline-derived CDR1 and CDR2 are MDHEN and SYDVKM. The trim removed 8 bases at V and 4 bases at J, leaving 12 bases unmatched. This CDR3 comprises 15 residues. The CDR3 protein is CASGQGAAPPTEAFF. The CDR3 DNA reads as TGTGCCAGCGGCCAGGGGGCAGCCCCACCCACTGAAGCTTTCTTT.

V is TRBV7-9 and J is TRBJ1-6; possible D gene TRBD1, 5 bases. The CDR3 covers 17 residues. CDR1 is SEHNR, CDR2 FQNEAQ, per germline (reference sequence). V shed 5 bases and J shed 0 bases, with 14 bases lying between them. CDR3 sequence reads: CASSAGGTRSYNSPLHF. Written as DNA, the CDR3 is TGTGCCAGCAGCGCAGGAGGGACCCGCTCCTATAATTCACCCCTCCACTTT.

This clonotype has a handful of counts. Here the CDR3 DNA reads TGCAGCGCTGACAGTGGCTATGGCTACACCTTC. Protein product: CSADSGYGYTF. The chain has TRBV20-1 and TRBJ1-2; tentative D call: TRBD1 (5 bases). Germline V gives CDR1 DFQATT, CDR2 SNEGSKA (reference sequence). The CDR3 extends over 11 amino acids.

This clonotype was detected ten times or more. The chain uses TRBV10-3 and TRBJ2-3; the match to TRBD1 covers 8 bases. Germline CDR1 and CDR2: ENHRY and SYGVKD. The CDR3 consists of 14 residues. The V and J ends lost 4 bases and 6 bases, in that order; junction bases with no gene match: 6. This CDR3 is CAISGGGQGDTQYF. CDR3 in DNA: TGTGCCATCAGTGGGGGAGGACAGGGCGATACGCAGTATTTT.

This clonotype has only a few counts. The chain is built from TRBV24-1 and TRBJ2-2, with D unresolved. Per germline, CDR1 KGHDR and CDR2 SFDVKD. This CDR3 comprises 14 residues. Trimming took off 5 bases at V and 2 bases at J, with 8 bases between the two ends. CDR3 DNA: TGTGCCACCAGTGCCAGGTTAAACACCGGGGAGCTGTTTTTT. Translation: CATSARLNTGELFF.

This clonotype was picked up many times. The V and J genes are TRBV7-9 and TRBJ2-1, with 12 bases aligning to TRBD1. The CDR3 is 16 residues long. V shed 5 bases and J 8 bases; nucleotides not matched to a gene: 10. Germline V CDR1 and CDR2: SEHNR, FQNEAQ (reference sequence). The CDR3, as DNA: TGTGCCAGCAGCATCCCAGGGACAGGGGGCCGGGATGAGCAGTTCTTC. This translates into CASSIPGTGGRDEQFF. Variable domain in full (rest from reference TRBV7-9 and TRBJ2-1): DTGVSQNPRHKITKRGQNVTFRCDPISEHNRLYWYRQTLGQGPEFLTYFQNEAQLEKSRLLSDRFSAERPKGSFSTLEIQRTEQGDSAMYLCASSIPGTGGRDEQFFGPGTRLTVL.

This clonotype was counted only a few times. The J gene is TRBJ2-5, the V gene TRBV18; D is undetermined. With 6 bases removed from V and 3 bases from J, the gap between germline ends came to 17 bases. Germline V lookup: CDR1 KGHSH, CDR2 LQKENI. CDR3 length: 15 residues. The CDR3 spells CASSFGQTREETQYF. CDR3 nucleotide sequence: TGTGCCAGCTCTTTTGGGCAAACACGCGAAGAGACCCAGTACTTC. The full variable domain, its missing parts supplied by reference TRBV18 and TRBJ2-5, is NAGVMQNPRHLVRRRGQEARLRCSPMKGHSHVYWYRQLPEEGLKFMVYLQKENIIDESGMPKERFSAEFPKEGPSILRIQQVVRGDSAAYFCASSFGQTREETQYFGPGTRLLVL.

This clonotype was detected many times. The CDR3, as DNA: TGCAGTGCTTGGGCAAGCGGGGACATTCAGTACTTC. Amino acid sequence: CSAWASGDIQYF. This chain joins TRBV20-1 and TRBJ2-4, with 7 bases matching TRBD2. CDR3 size: 12 residues. With 5 bases clipped from V and 8 bases from J, the junction kept 6 bases outside the gene matches. Germline V gene sequence: CDR1 DFQATT, CDR2 SNEGSKA (reference sequence).

Many counts were recorded for this clonotype. The J gene is TRBJ2-3, the V gene TRBV28; D gene uncertain. The CDR3 has 13 amino acids. Trimming removed 6 bases at V and 0 bases at J, with 7 bases between. Germline CDR1 reads MDHEN; CDR2 reads SYDVKM. The CDR3 protein is CASRPDSTDTQYF. The CDR3 coding sequence is TGTGCCAGCAGGCCCGACAGCACAGATACGCAGTATTTT.

This rearrangement joins TRBV10-3 to TRBJ1-5; 11 bases line up with TRBD1. The J segment lost 3 bases and the V segment lost 6 bases, leaving 7 bases of the junction unmatched. The CDR3 length is 16 residues. Germline V gene lookup returns CDR1 ENHRY and CDR2 SYGVKD. CDR3 DNA: TGTGCCATCAGCGCCGGGACAGGGGGAGTCAATCAGCCCCAGCATTTT. Translating it yields CAISAGTGGVNQPQHF.

This chain links TRBV28 with TRBJ1-5; D might be TRBD1 (6 bases). The V end was cut by 4 bases, the J end by 2 bases, with 12 bases between. The CDR3 runs 15 residues. Germline CDR1 reads MDHEN; CDR2 reads SYDVKM. The DNA for the CDR3 is TGTGCCAGCAGTTCCCCTAGGGGGGGCAATCAGCCCCAGCATTTT. Its translation is CASSSPRGGNQPQHF.

Many counts were recorded for this clonotype. The chain links TRBV19 to TRBJ1-5, with a possible D match to TRBD1 (6 bases). CDR1 and CDR2 from the germline V gene are LNHDA and SQIVND (reference sequence). V lost 0 bases, J lost 6 bases, and 12 bases lay in between. CDR3 length equals 15 residues. The CDR3 protein is CASSIDSGGGQPQHF. DNA for the CDR3: TGTGCCAGTAGTATAGATTCGGGGGGCGGTCAGCCCCAGCATTTT.

The J gene is TRBJ1-5, the V gene TRBV15, with 8 positions matching TRBD1. CDR1 is LNHNV and CDR2 is YYDKDF in the germline V gene (reference sequence). The length of the CDR3 is 15 residues. Trimming removed 0 bases from V and 6 bases from J; junction bases left unmatched: 4. CDR3 residues: CATSRDPDRAQPQHF. CDR3 coding DNA: TGTGCCACCAGCAGAGATCCGGACAGGGCTCAGCCCCAGCATTTT.

The chain uses TRBV4-1 and TRBJ1-6; D remains unclear. The CDR3 length is 14 residues. Germline values: CDR1 MGHRA, CDR2 YSYEKL. With 1 base removed from V and 10 bases from J, the gap between germline ends came to 11 bases. CDR3 coding DNA: TGCGCCAGCAGCCAAGGAAACGATCTGTCACCCCTCCACTTT. This encodes CASSQGNDLSPLHF.